These 10 T cell receptor beta chains were sequenced from one sample in a study of control samples from healthy donors and cancer patients. Clones were sequenced by immunoSEQ multiplex PCR, and TCRdb holds only the in-frame ones, with some missing. Counted here are some 150,000 clones, about 93% occurring once; the ten biggest clones make up 2% to 2.5%. Sequenced material: blood. The receptor source for this set is a man aged 50 to 59 in good health.

The chain employs TRBV10-3 and TRBJ2-4; D ambiguous. The CDR3 totals 15 residues. Germline V gene lookup returns CDR1 ENHRY and CDR2 SYGVKD. Deletions cut 3 bases from V and 0 bases from J, with 9 bases between. This CDR3 is CAISDGYLAKNIQYF. For the CDR3, the DNA is TGTGCCATCAGTGACGGGTATTTAGCCAAAAACATTCAGTACTTC.

The chain couples TRBV9 to TRBJ2-3, with unresolved D. The germline gives CDR1 SGDLS, CDR2 YYNGEE. V was trimmed by 0 bases and J by 2 bases, leaving 7 bases between them. The CDR3 is 14 residues long. The CDR3 here is CASSVGGITDTQYF. The DNA of the CDR3 is TGTGCCAGCAGCGTAGGAGGTATCACAGATACGCAGTATTTT.

V and J are TRBV19 and TRBJ2-5; D tentatively fits TRBD1 or TRBD2 (6 bases each). Trimming shortened V by 3 bases and J by 2 bases, and 13 bases separated the two germline ends. The CDR3 is made up of 15 amino acids. Germline CDR1 and CDR2: LNHDA and SQIVND (reference sequence). CDR3 amino acids: CASSIGGTYQETQYF. CDR3 nucleotide sequence: TGTGCCAGTAGTATTGGGGGGACATATCAAGAGACCCAGTACTTC.

V is TRBV19 and J is TRBJ1-1; D remains unclear. V shed 8 bases and J shed 0 bases, with 10 bases lying between them. The CDR3 is 13 amino acids. Germline V lookup: CDR1 LNHDA, CDR2 SQIVND (reference sequence). This CDR3 is CASSRTVNTEAFF. DNA for the CDR3: TGTGCCAGTTCCCGGACGGTGAACACTGAAGCTTTCTTT.

The rearrangement links TRBV15 to TRBJ1-5; TRBD1 is a possible D gene (6 bases). Trimming cost V 4 bases and J 3 bases, with 7 bases left between them. The germline V gene has CDR1 LNHNV and CDR2 YYDKDF (reference sequence). This CDR3 comprises 13 residues. CDR3 nucleotides: TGTGCCACCAGCAACAGGGACAATCAGCCCCAGCATTTT. Translating it yields CATSNRDNQPQHF.

The chain couples TRBV28 to TRBJ1-1; TRBD1 aligns across 8 bases. With 8 bases clipped from V and 8 bases from J, the junction kept 7 bases outside the gene matches. Germline V gene sequence: CDR1 MDHEN, CDR2 SYDVKM. The CDR3 runs 12 residues. Written as DNA, the CDR3 is TGTGCCAGCTATACAGGGGGTCGAGAAGCTTTCTTT. Translation gives CASYTGGREAFF.

The chain employs TRBV7-9 and TRBJ2-1, with 12 bases lining up with TRBD2. The CDR3 is 16 residues long. Germline CDR1 is SEHNR and CDR2 is FQNEAQ (reference sequence). J gave up 2 bases and V 5 bases, and 4 bases lay outside the gene matches. The CDR3 protein is CASSHTSGRPYNEQFF. DNA of the CDR3: TGTGCCAGCAGCCATACTAGCGGGAGGCCCTACAATGAGCAGTTCTTC.

The chain has TRBV28 and TRBJ2-3, with 8 bases fitting TRBD2. The trim removed 7 bases at V and 5 bases at J, leaving 17 bases unmatched. Germline V lookup: CDR1 MDHEN, CDR2 SYDVKM. The CDR3 sequence is 17 residues long. For the CDR3, the DNA is TGTGCCAGCACTAAGACGACAAGCGGGAGAAGTGGAGATACGCAGTATTTT. Translated, it gives CASTKTTSGRSGDTQYF.

This clone appeared a few times. This chain links TRBV5-4 with TRBJ2-7; no firm D call. From germline, CDR1 is SGHNT and CDR2 YYREEE (reference sequence). This CDR3 is built from 15 residues. Trimming cost V 0 bases and J 2 bases, with 12 bases left between them. The chain's CDR3 is CASSLDSTSPYEQYF. The CDR3 bases are TGTGCCAGCAGCTTGGACTCCACGAGTCCCTACGAGCAGTACTTC.

The rearrangement uses TRBV9 and TRBJ2-7; D might be TRBD2 (5 bases). CDR1 is SGDLS, CDR2 YYNGEE, per germline. Deletions cut 0 bases from V and 5 bases from J, with 15 bases between. There are 15 residues in the CDR3. CDR3 sequence reads: CASSVGYSRADEQYF. For the CDR3, the DNA is TGTGCCAGCAGCGTAGGCTATTCGAGGGCCGACGAGCAGTACTTC. The variable domain in full, with the rest retrieved from reference TRBV9 and TRBJ2-7, is DSGVTQTPKHLITATGQRVTLRCSPRSGDLSVYWYQQSLDQGLQFLIQYYNGEERAKGNILERFSAQQFPDLHSELNLSSLELGDSALYFCASSVGYSRADEQYFGPGTRLTVT.